Here is one TCR beta chain with its context. This sample also contains other DNA sequences that code for the same CDR3. The sample comes from a study of CD8+ T cells in alopecia areata. Study-wide background: Administration of oral tofacitinib to treated patients was at 5 to 10 mg twice daily.

Sequencing used cDNA as its template, made by extracting RNA and reverse transcribing it. Libraries were prepared by immunoSEQ multiplex PCR; TCRdb keeps only in-frame clonotypes and omits some of them. This table has about 87,000 clones, about two thirds appearing once. V was cut by 4 bases and J by 0 bases, with 10 bases left in between. This CDR3 has 14 residues. Germline V gene data show CDR1 as SQVTM and CDR2 as ANQGSEA. The sample's treatment: oral pan-JAK inhibitor, 5-10 mg twice daily. Sequences were derived from CD8+ T cells sorted from blood, sampled around week 46, from a patient treated with tofacitinib. The V and J genes are TRBV29-1 and TRBJ2-1; D might be TRBD1 (7 bases). The sequence came from a human donor with alopecia areata. CDR3 amino acids: CSVAGGSSYNEQFF. DNA of the CDR3: TGCAGCGTTGCAGGGGGGAGCTCCTACAATGAGCAGTTCTTC.